This TCR beta chain was found in a study of cytomegalovirus exposure and HLA in healthy donors. Notes on the study in general: The study carried out a later analysis of TCR beta sequences. It associated 16,951 of them with specific HLA alleles at a false discovery rate of 0.05. As a later analysis revealed, the rate of TCR association differed by HLA locus, with DRB1 most and HLA-C fewest. Both high specificity and high sensitivity reportedly marked the classifier's diagnosis of cytomegalovirus status.

The study ran its PCR with 60 Vbeta and 13 Jbeta primers. Generated by immunoSEQ multiplex PCR, the TCRdb table keeps only in-frame clones and is missing some. The table includes about 200,000 clones, 82% detected once. This clone was detected once. Antigen: not known. CDR1 is SGHTA, CDR2 FQGNSA, per germline. V shed 5 bases and J shed 3 bases, with 24 bases lying between them. This CDR3 is built from 18 residues. While unrecorded immune exposures were likely, the donors were nominally healthy when sampled. The receptor was isolated from a boy aged 2 to 10 in good health and CMV-seronegative. Sequenced sample: PBMCs. The chain is built from TRBV7-2 and TRBJ2-3; D is perhaps TRBD2 (7 bases). The CDR3 DNA reads as TGTGCCAGCAGCGCAAGGGGGAGGGAAAGGCCCTTAACAGATACGCAGTATTTT. It is translated as CASSARGRERPLTDTQYF.